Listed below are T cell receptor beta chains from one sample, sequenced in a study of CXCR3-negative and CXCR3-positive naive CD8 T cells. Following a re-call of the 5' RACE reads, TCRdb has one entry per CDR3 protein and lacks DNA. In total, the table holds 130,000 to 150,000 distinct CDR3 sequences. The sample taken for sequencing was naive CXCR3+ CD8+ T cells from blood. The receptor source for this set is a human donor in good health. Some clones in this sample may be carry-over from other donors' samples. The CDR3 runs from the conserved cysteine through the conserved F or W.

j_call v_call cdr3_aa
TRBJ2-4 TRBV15 CATSRARVLAKNIQYF
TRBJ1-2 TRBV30 CAWMLGQRAYGYTF
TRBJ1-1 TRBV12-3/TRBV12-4 CASSLTGGHTEAFF
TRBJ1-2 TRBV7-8 CASSASSPTGPEGYTF
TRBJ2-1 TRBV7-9 CASSLEAGGLPEQFF
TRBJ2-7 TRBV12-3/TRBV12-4 CASSPGLATNEQYF
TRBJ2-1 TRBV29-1 CSVERLAGGLGEQFF
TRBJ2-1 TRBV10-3 CATQGAAIYNEQFF
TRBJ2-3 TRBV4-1 CASSQVANLPTDTQYF
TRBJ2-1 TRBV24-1 CATSEGGTYNEQFF
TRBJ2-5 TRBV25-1 CASSRGTRGETQYF
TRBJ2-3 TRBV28 CASSLAGATDTQYF
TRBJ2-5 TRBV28 CASRAGRTQYF
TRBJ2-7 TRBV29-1 CSVVGGANEWGEQYF
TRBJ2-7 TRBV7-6 CASSLALGGLANEQYF
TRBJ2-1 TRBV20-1 CSARDRPKLRLYNEQFF
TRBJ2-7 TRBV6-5 CASSRGQRNYEQYF
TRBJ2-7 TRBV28 CASSFRRYEQYF
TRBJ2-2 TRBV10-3 CAITRQDTRGGELFF